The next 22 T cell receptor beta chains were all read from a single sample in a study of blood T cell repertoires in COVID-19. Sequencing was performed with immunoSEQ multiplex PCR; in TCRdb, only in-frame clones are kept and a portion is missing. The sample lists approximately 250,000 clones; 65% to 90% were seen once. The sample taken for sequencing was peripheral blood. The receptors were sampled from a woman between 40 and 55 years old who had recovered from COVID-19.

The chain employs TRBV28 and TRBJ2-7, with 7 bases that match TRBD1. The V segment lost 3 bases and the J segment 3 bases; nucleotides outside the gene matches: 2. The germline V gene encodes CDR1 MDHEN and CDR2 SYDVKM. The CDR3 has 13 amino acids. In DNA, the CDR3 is TGTGCCAGCAGTTTTTACAGGGGCTACGAGCAGTACTTC. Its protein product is CASSFYRGYEQYF.

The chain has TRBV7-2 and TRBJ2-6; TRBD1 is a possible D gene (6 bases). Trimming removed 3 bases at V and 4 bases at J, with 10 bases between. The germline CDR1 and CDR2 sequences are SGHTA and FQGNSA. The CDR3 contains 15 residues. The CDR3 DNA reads TGTGCCAGCAGCTTGGGGGCGCTAGGGGCCAACGTCCTGACTTTC. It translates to CASSLGALGANVLTF.

CDR3 in amino acids: CASSLGFQTEAFF. The CDR3 region has the DNA TGTGCCAGCAGCTTGGGTTTTCAGACTGAAGCTTTCTTT. V gene TRBV5-5 combines with J gene TRBJ1-1; no firm D call. Trimming took off 0 bases at V and 5 bases at J, with 8 bases between the two ends. The CDR3 has 13 amino acids. The V gene's germline CDR1 is SGHKS and CDR2 YYEKEE (reference sequence).

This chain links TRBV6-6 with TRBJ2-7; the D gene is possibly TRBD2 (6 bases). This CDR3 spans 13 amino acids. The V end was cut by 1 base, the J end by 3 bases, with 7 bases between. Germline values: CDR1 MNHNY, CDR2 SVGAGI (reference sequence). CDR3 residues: CASSYFSGYEQYF. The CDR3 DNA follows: TGTGCCAGCAGTTACTTTAGCGGCTACGAGCAGTACTTC.

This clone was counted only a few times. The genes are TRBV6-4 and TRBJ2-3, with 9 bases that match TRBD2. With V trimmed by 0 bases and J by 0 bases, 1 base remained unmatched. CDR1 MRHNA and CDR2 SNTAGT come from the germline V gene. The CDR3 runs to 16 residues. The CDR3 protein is CASSDSSGGSTDTQYF. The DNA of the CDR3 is TGTGCCAGCAGTGACTCTAGCGGGGGAAGCACAGATACGCAGTATTTT.

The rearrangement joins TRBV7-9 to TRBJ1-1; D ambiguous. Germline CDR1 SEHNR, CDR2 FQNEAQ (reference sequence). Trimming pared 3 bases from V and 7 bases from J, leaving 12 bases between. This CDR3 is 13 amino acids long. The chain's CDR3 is CASSLSGTFEAFF. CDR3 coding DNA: TGTGCCAGCAGCTTGAGCGGTACTTTTGAAGCTTTCTTT.

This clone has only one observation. The DNA of the CDR3 is TGTGCCAGCAGTTTCGACCAGGTTGGCTACACCTTC. Encoded protein: CASSFDQVGYTF. The chain carries TRBV12-3 or TRBV12-4 and TRBJ1-2; D is undetermined. Trimming stripped 3 bases from V and 7 bases from J, with 9 bases between. CDR3 length: 12 residues.

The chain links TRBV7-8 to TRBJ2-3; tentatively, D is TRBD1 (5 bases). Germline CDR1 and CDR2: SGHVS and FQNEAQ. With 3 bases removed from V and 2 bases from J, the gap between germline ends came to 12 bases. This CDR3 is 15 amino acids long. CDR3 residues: CASSFLDRTTDTQYF. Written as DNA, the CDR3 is TGTGCCAGCAGCTTCCTCGACAGAACCACAGATACGCAGTATTTT.

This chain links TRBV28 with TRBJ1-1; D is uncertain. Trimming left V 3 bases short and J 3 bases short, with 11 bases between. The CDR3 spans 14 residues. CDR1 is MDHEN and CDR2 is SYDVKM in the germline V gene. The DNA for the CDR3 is TGTGCCAGCAGTTTGGTACAGACGTACACTGAAGCTTTCTTT. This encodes CASSLVQTYTEAFF.

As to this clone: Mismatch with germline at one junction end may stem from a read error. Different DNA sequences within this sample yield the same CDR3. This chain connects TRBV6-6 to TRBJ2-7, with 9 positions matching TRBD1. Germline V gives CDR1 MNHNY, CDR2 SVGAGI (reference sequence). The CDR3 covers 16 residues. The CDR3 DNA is TGTGCCAGTAGTTACCTACCGGGACAGGGCAACGACGAGCAGTACTTC. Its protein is CASSYLPGQGNDEQYF.

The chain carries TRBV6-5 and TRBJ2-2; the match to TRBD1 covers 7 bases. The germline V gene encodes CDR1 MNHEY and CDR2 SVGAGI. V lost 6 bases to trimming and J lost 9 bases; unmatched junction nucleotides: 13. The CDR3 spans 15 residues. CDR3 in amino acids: CASSRLTGQGWELFF. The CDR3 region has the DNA TGTGCCAGCAGCCGCCTGACAGGGCAAGGATGGGAGCTGTTTTTT.

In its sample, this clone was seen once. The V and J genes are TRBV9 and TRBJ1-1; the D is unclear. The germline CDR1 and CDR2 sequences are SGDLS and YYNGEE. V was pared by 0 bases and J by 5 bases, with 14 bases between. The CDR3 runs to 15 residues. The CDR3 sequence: CASSVDEGRRTEAFF. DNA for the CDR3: TGTGCCAGCAGCGTAGATGAAGGGAGGCGTACTGAAGCTTTCTTT.

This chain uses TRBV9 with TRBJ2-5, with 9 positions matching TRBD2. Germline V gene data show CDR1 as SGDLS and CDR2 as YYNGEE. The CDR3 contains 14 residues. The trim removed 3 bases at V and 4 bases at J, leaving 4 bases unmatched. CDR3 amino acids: CASSGAGGTETQYF. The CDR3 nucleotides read TGTGCCAGCAGCGGAGCGGGGGGTACAGAGACCCAGTACTTC.

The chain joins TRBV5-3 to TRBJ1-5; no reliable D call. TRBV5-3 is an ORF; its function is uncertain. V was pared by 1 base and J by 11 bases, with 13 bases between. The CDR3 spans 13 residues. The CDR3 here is CARSLWTTIAQHF. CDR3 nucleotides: TGTGCCAGAAGCTTGTGGACTACTATTGCCCAGCATTTT.

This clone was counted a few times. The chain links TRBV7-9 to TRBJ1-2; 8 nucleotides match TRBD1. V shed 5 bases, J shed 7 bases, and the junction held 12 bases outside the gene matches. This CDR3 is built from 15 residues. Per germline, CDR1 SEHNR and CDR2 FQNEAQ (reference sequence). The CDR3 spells CASSKEMDRVVGYTF. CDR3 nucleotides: TGTGCCAGCAGCAAAGAGATGGACAGGGTGGTTGGCTACACCTTC.

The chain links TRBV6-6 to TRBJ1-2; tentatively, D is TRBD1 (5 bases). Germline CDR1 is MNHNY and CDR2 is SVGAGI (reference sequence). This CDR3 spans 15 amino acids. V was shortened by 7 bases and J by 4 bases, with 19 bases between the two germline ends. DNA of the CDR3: TGTGCCAGCATTCTACAAGGGGTTGGTAGCTATGGCTACACCTTC. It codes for CASILQGVGSYGYTF.

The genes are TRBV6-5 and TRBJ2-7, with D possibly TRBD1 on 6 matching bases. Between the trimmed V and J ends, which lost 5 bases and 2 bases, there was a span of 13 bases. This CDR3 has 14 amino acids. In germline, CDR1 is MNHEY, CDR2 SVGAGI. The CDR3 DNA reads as TGTGCCAGCAGTCCGGACAGAATTGCCTACGAGCAGTACTTC. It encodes CASSPDRIAYEQYF.

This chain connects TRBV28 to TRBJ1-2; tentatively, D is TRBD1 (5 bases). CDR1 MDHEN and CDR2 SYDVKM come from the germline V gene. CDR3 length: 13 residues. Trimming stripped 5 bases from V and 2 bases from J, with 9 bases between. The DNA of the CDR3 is TGTGCCAGCAGTCCGACAGTAAACTATGGCTACACCTTC. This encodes CASSPTVNYGYTF.

The CDR3 protein is CAIRRERRDEKLFF. For the CDR3, the DNA is TGTGCCATCAGGAGGGAACGACGGGATGAAAAACTGTTTTTT. This sequence joins TRBV10-3 and TRBJ1-4, with D unclear. Germline V gives CDR1 ENHRY, CDR2 SYGVKD. The CDR3 is 14 residues long. The V and J ends lost 6 bases and 6 bases respectively, with 14 bases between them.

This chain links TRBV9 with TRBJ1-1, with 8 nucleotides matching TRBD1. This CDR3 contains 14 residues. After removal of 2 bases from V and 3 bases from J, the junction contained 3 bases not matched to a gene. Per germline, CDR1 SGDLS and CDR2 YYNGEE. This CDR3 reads CASSVLTGDTEAFF. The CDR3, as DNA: TGTGCCAGCAGCGTCCTGACAGGGGACACTGAAGCTTTCTTT. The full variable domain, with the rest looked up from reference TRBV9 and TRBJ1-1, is DSGVTQTPKHLITATGQRVTLRCSPRSGDLSVYWYQQSLDQGLQFLIQYYNGEERAKGNILERFSAQQFPDLHSELNLSSLELGDSALYFCASSVLTGDTEAFFGQGTRLTVV.

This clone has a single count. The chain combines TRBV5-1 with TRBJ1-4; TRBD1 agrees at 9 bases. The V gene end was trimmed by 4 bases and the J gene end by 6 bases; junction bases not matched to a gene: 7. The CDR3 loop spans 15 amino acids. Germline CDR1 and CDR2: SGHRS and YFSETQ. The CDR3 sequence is CASSVAGQGYEKLFF. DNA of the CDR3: TGCGCCAGCAGCGTGGCGGGACAGGGTTATGAAAAACTGTTTTTT.

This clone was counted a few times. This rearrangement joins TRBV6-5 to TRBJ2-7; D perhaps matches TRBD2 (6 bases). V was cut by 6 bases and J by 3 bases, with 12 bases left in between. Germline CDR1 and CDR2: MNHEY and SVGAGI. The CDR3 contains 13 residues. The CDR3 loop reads CASRLGSFYEQYF. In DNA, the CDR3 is TGTGCCAGCAGACTCGGGAGCTTCTACGAGCAGTACTTC.